This T cell receptor (beta chain) was recovered during a study of blood T cell repertoires in COVID-19. The wider study: From the United States, Italy and Spain came samples of acute and convalescent COVID-19. In each case, the material was cDNA or gDNA derived from T cells, B-cell-depleted T cells, or PBMCs.

Per the original methods: By means of reference gene primer amplification, nucleated cell counts were estimated. Profiling relied on immunoSEQ multiplex PCR, and the TCRdb table lists in-frame clones only, not all of them. The D gene and trimming were derived from the DNA, and the V and J assignments and clone size from that table. The sample lists 150,000 to 250,000 clones; roughly 92% were seen once. The table lists this clone with a count of one. Germline assignment: CDR1 SGHRS and CDR2 YFSETQ. The CDR3 totals 16 residues. Unmatched junction bases numbered 3, after V lost 0 bases and J lost 0 bases.

Sequenced: peripheral blood. The chain couples TRBV5-1 to TRBJ2-3, with 8 bases lining up with TRBD1. This TCR came from a man younger than 40 with COVID-19, enrolled during active disease. The CDR3 protein is CASSLGTGTSTDTQYF. Written as DNA, the CDR3 is TGCGCCAGCAGCTTGGGGACAGGGACTAGCACAGATACGCAGTATTTT.